The T cell receptor beta chain under discussion was sequenced for a study of blood T cell repertoires in COVID-19. Study-level information: Specimens from acute and convalescent COVID-19 originated in the United States, Italy and Spain. Sources were T cells, B-cell-depleted T cells, or PBMCs; the material itself was cDNA or gDNA.

Trimming stripped 7 bases from V and 7 bases from J, with 25 bases between. The CDR3 has 16 amino acids. Germline V gives CDR1 SEHNR, CDR2 FQNEAQ (reference sequence). Under the authors' procedure: Amplification with reference gene primers provided the estimates of nucleated cell counts. Using immunoSEQ multiplex PCR, the repertoire was profiled, and TCRdb retains in-frame clones only, with some absent. V, J and clone size are taken as reported in that table, and D and trimming were inferred from the DNA itself. The sample consists of 200,000 to 300,000 clones, approximately 88% of them appearing once.

This chain uses TRBV7-9 with TRBJ1-2, with D perhaps TRBD1 (6 bases). The receptor was derived from a human donor in a cohort sampled during active COVID-19. Sample: peripheral blood. The CDR3 is CASTPGGRPPYRGYTF. The CDR3 bases are TGTGCCAGCACCCCGGGGGGGCGGCCCCCCTATCGTGGCTACACCTTC.